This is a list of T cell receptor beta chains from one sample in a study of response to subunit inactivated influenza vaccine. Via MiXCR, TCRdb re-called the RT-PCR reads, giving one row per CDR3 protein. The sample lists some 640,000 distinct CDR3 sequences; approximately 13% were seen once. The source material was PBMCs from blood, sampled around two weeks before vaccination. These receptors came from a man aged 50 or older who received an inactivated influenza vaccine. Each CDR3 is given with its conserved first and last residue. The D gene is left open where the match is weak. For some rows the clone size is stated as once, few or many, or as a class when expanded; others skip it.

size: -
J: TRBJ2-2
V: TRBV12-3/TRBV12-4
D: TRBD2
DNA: TGTGCCAGCAGGCTAGCGGGGGGGGCCCCCGGGGAGCTGTTTTTT
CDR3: CASRLAGGAPGELFF

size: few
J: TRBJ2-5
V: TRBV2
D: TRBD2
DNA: TGTGCCAGCAGTGAAGGGAGCGGGGGACGGACCCAGTACTTC
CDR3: CASSEGSGGRTQYF

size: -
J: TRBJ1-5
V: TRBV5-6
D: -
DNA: TGTGCCAGCAGCTTATTCCGCCGGGACAATCAGCCCCAGCATTTT
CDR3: CASSLFRRDNQPQHF

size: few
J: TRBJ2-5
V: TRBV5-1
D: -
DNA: TGCGCCAGCAAGAGGGGGGGTGACTCAAAAGAGACCCAGTACTTC
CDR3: CASKRGGDSKETQYF

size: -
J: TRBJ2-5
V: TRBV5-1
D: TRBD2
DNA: TGCGCCAGCAGACCGGAGCGGGGGTCCCGAGAGACCCAGTACTTC
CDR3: CASRPERGSRETQYF

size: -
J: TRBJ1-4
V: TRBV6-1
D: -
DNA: TGTGCCAGCGCCTACCTAGCCTCTAATGAAAAACTGTTTTTT
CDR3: CASAYLASNEKLFF

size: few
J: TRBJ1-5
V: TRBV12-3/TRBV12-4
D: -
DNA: TGTGCCAGCACCCTGGGGAGTTCAAGCAATCAGCCCCAGCATTTT
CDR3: CASTLGSSSNQPQHF

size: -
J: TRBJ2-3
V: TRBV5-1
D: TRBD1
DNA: TGCGCCAGCAAACCGGGACAGCTTATCACAGATACGCAGTATTTT
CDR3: CASKPGQLITDTQYF

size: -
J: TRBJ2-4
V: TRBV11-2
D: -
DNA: TGTGCCAGCAGCTTAGATACAGTTAGAAACATTCAGTACTTC
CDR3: CASSLDTVRNIQYF

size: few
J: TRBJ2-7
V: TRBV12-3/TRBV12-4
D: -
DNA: TGTGCCAGCAGCCCGGGCGGAAGGATTAGCCACGAGCAGTACTTC
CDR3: CASSPGGRISHEQYF

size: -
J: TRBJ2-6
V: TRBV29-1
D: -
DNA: TGCAGCGTTGTATTAGGTGCCTCTGGGGCCAACGTCCTGACTTTC
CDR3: CSVVLGASGANVLTF

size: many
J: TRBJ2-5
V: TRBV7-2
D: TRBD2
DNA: TGTGCCAGCAGCTTAGGGCTAGCGGGAGGTCGAGAGACCCAGTACTTC
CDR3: CASSLGLAGGRETQYF

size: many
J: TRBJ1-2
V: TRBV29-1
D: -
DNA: TGCAGCGTCGATCCGATGACTGCGGGCTACACCTTC
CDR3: CSVDPMTAGYTF

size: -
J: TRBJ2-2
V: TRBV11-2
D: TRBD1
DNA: TGTGCCAGCAGCTTTCGACAGGGGATTAACACCGGGGAGCTGTTTTTT
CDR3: CASSFRQGINTGELFF

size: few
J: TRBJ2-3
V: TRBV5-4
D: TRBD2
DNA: TGTGCCAGCAGCTTGGCCGTGTTGCTAGCGGGACAAACTAGCACAGATACGCAGTATTTT
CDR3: CASSLAVLLAGQTSTDTQYF

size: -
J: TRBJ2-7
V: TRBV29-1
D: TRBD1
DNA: TGCAGCGTTGAAGATTCGGGACAGGGATACGAGCAGTACTTC
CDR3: CSVEDSGQGYEQYF

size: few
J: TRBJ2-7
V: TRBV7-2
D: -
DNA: TGTGCCAGCAGCTTTTCCGACTCGGCCTACGAGCAGTACTTC
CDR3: CASSFSDSAYEQYF

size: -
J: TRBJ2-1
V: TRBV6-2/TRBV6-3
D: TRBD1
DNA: TGTGCCAGCAACCCGACAGGGGCGAGGGATGAGCAGTTCTTC
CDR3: CASNPTGARDEQFF

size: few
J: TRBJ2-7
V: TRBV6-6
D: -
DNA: TGTGCCAGCAGTCAGGGTCAAAGGGGCGAGCAGTACTTC
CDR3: CASSQGQRGEQYF

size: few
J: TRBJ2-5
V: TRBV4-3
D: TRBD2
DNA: TGCGCCAGCAGCCAAAGGCTAGCGGGCCAAGAGACCCAGTACTTC
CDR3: CASSQRLAGQETQYF

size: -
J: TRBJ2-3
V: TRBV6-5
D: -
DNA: TGTGCCAGCAGTTTAGGACTCTCCGGCACAGATACGCAGTATTTT
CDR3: CASSLGLSGTDTQYF

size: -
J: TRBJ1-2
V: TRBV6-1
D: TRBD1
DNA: TGTGCCAGCGGCACAACAGGGGGTTTGGGGGGCTACACCTTC
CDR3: CASGTTGGLGGYTF

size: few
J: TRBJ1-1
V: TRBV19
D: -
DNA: TGTGCCAGTAGTATACGGGGATCTTCCCCTGAAGCTTTCTTT
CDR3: CASSIRGSSPEAFF

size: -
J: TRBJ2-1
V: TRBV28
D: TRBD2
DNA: TGTGCCAGCAGTCCCTTAGCGGGGACGGACAATGAGCAGTTCTTC
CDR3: CASSPLAGTDNEQFF

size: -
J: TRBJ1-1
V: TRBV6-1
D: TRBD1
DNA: TGTGCCAGCAGTCTGACAGGGTGGTCCACTGAAGCTTTCTTT
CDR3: CASSLTGWSTEAFF

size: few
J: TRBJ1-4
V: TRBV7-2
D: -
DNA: TGTGCCAGCAGCCCTTTATCGCTCGAAAAACTGTTTTTT
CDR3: CASSPLSLEKLFF

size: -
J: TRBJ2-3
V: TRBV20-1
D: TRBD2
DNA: TGCAGTGGTCGACTAGCGGGATATAATACGCAGTATTTT
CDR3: CSGRLAGYNTQYF

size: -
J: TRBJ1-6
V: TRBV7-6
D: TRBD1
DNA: TGTGCCAGCAGCGGGAGGACAGGCCACGCAAATTCACCCCTCCACTTT
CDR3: CASSGRTGHANSPLHF

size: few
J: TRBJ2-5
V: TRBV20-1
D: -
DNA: TGCAGTGCTAGAGATCGGGCAGGGATAAAGACCCAGTACTTC
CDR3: CSARDRAGIKTQYF

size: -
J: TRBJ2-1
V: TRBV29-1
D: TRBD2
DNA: TGCAGCGTTATCTCCTCTAGCGGAGGGGCCTACAATGAGCAGTTCTTC
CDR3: CSVISSSGGAYNEQFF

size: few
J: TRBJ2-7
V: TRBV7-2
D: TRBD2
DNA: TGTGCCAGCAGCTCCCAGGGACTAGCGAGCTCCTACGAGCAGTACTTC
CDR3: CASSSQGLASSYEQYF

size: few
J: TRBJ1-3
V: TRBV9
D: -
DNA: TGTGCCAGCAGCGGGACAGCCACTGGAAACACCATATATTTT
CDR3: CASSGTATGNTIYF